This T cell receptor (beta chain) was sequenced for a study of Ad26.COV2.S vaccination and SARS-CoV-2 variants. Looking at the study overall: The study gave Ad26.COV2.S intramuscularly, once or twice 56 days apart.

Measured with immunoSEQ multiplex PCR; TCRdb has only the in-frame clones, and not every one. The repertoire has more than 250,000 clones, roughly 86% of them found once; the top ten carry around 3.5%. The CDR3 covers 12 residues. With V trimmed by 0 bases and J by 13 bases, 3 bases remained unmatched. Germline V gene data show CDR1 as LGHDT and CDR2 as YNNKEL (reference sequence). Whole-study results and caveats: Compared with placebo recipients, vaccine recipients had higher spike-specific TCR breadth.

As for treatment: roughly 19 received Ad26.COV2.S at low or high dose, single or two shots; about 5 received placebo; per-sample allocation not given. Specimen acquisition occurred on day 63 following the initial vaccine or placebo injection. Built on an Ad26 vector, the vaccine expressed Wuhan-strain SARS-CoV-2 spike. With regard to this clone: Its antigen remains unknown.

The sequence was obtained from a person aged 18 to 65 who received the Ad26.COV2.S COVID-19 vaccine or a placebo. The chain is built from TRBV3-1 (or the pseudogene TRBV3-2) and TRBJ2-1, with 7 bases that match TRBD1. The sequencing used peripheral blood, collected in a trial of Ad26.COV2.S vaccine versus placebo. As DNA, the CDR3 is TGTGCCAGCAGCCAAGAAAAGGGGGCTCAGTTCTTC. This translates into CASSQEKGAQFF.